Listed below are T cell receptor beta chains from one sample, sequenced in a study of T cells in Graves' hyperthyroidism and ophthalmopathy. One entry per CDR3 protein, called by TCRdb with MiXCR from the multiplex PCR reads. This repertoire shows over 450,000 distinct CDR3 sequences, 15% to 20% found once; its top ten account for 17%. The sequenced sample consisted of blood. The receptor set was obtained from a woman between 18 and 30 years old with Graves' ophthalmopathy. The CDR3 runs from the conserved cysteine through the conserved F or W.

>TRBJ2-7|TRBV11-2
CASSFLPGEQYF
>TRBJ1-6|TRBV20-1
CSAEDSDYNSPLHF
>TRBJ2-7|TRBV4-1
CASSRGVGPYEQYF
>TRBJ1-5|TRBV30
CAWSTNSNQPQHF
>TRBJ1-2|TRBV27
CASSSRGSNYGYTF
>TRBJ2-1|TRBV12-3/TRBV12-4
CASRPDGRRDEQFF
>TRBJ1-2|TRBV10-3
CASRQTGVDGYTF
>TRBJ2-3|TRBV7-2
CASSAAGGITDTQYF
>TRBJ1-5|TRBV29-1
CSVGDPGQPNQPQHF
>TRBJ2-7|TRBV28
CASSPLGGYEQYF
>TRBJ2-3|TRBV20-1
CSATLVRGTQYF
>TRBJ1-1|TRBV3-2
CASSSKLDSKNTEAFF
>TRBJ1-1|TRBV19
CASSTRTGTTEAFF
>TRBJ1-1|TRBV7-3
CASRAQLNTEAFF
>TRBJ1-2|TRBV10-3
CAISEVAANYGYTF
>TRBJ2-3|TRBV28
CASRDSNTDTQYF
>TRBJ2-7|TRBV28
CASSGRRLIVYEQYF
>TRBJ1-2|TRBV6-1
CASSPRQGADGYTF
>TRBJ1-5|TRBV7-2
CASSEVGPQPQHF
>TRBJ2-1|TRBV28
CASSLIGWTGVNEQFF
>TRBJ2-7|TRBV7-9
CASSLVGAVRGHEQYF
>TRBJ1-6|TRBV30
CAWSVRGTSYNSPLHF
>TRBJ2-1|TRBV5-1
CASSEGLAGAGEQFF
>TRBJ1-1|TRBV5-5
CASRLRDLNTEAFF
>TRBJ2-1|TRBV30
CAWRGGTSGRLNEQFF
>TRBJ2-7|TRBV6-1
CASSEREGVVYEQYF
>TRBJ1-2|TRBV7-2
CASRTVNYGYTF
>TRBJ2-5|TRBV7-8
CASSLDSVGETQYF
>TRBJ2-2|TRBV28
CASSFWDPRNTGELFF
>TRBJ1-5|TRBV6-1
CASTLPGGHQPQHF
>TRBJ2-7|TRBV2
CANTDRMTYEQYF
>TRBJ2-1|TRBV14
CASSQVEANEQFF
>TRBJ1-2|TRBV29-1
CSVARDGLYGYTF
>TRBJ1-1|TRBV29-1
CSVEGQGVFPEAFF
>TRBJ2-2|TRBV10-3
CAYSGPGAGTGELFF
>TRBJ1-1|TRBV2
CAISRGQGNTEAFF
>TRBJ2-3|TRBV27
CASSLRTSVSTDTQYF
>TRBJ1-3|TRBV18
CASSPRETSGNTIYF
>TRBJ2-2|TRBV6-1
CASSRLAGVGGELFF
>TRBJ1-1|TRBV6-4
CASQRTVNTEAFF
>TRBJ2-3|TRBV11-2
CASSLSTSGGASTDTQYF
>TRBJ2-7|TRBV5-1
CASRLQGGPGTYGQYF
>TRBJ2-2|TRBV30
CAWGAPGGELFF
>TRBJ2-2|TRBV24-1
CATSDSGQGSGRGNTGELFF
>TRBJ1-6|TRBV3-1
CASSHYGPGNSPLHF
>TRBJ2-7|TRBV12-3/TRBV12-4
CASSLSRWQGYEQYF
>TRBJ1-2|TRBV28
CASSFRGKGGYGYTF
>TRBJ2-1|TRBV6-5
CASSSQVNEQFF
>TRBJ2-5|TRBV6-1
CASSSTGVNQETQYF
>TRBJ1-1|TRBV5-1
CASSGRTARNTEAFF
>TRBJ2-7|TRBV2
CASSEAAGNYYEQYF
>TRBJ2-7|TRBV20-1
CSAREGRDYEQYF
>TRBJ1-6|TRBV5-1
CASSLKGPSSYNSPLHF
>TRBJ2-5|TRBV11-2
CASSLVGRVGTQYF